The present entry profiles one TCR beta chain with its context. In germline, CDR1 is SGHKS, CDR2 YYEKEE (reference sequence). Trimming cost V 0 bases and J 4 bases, with 11 bases left between them. The length of the CDR3 is 14 residues. The source of the sample is a study of blood T cell repertoires in COVID-19. Study-wide background: COVID-19 samples, acute and convalescent, were from the United States, Italy and Spain.

Per the original data handling: Reference gene primer amplification gave estimated nucleated cell counts. TCRdb's table, derived via immunoSEQ multiplex PCR, lists solely in-frame clones and lacks some. That table is the source of V, J and clone size, and D and trimming were worked out from the DNA. The table has about 240,000 clones, 82% seen once. This TCR came from a woman aged 55-70 years with active or convalescent COVID-19. J is TRBJ2-7 and V is TRBV5-5; TRBD1 is a possible D gene (5 bases). Sequencing used peripheral blood. CDR3 sequence: CASSLGQGLYEQYF. CDR3 nucleotide sequence: TGTGCCAGCAGCTTGGGCCAGGGTTTATACGAGCAGTACTTC. The full variable domain, completed using reference TRBV5-5 and TRBJ2-7, is DAGVTQSPTHLIKTRGQQVTLRCSPISGHKSVSWYQQVLGQGPQFIFQYYEKEERGRGNFPDRFSARQFPNYSSELNVNALLLGDSALYLCASSLGQGLYEQYFGPGTRLTVT.